The rows below give T cell receptor beta chains drawn from one sample of a study of T cells in Graves' hyperthyroidism and ophthalmopathy. TCRdb recomputed calls from the multiplex PCR reads with MiXCR, one row per CDR3 protein. Counted here are 370,000 or so distinct CDR3 sequences, approximately 25% occurring once; the ten biggest clones make up roughly 70%. Sequencing was performed on blood. These receptors came from a middle-aged man with Graves' hyperthyroidism. CDR3s leave out the opening cysteine and the closing phenylalanine or tryptophan.

cdr3_length v_call cdr3_aa
16 TRBV27 ASSLNSGQGAMNTEAF
11 TRBV3-1 ASSQVQGYGYT
13 TRBV5-1 ASSQGTAALGTQY
13 TRBV3-1 ASSQFTGMRNEQY
14 TRBV28 ASSGGSWLAKNIQY
13 TRBV15 ATSLGGGNSYEQY
11 TRBV7-3 ASSEQPNTEAF
13 TRBV6-2/TRBV6-3 ASSYSGGFSTEAF
11 TRBV29-1 SVGQGSYNEQF
13 TRBV7-2 ASSQERGAGYEQY
12 TRBV20-1 SARGGARWNEQF
9 TRBV11-3 ASSRGDEQF
17 TRBV28 ASRGRDRPISSYNSPLH
13 TRBV20-1 SAPRLVDAYNEQF
9 TRBV20-1 SAPDGVEAF
12 TRBV24-1 ATSDHTGSGELF
14 TRBV7-9 ASSGGLAGDGDTQY
11 TRBV12-3/TRBV12-4 ASSLGGRSPLH
12 TRBV27 ASTQGFNTGELF
12 TRBV12-3/TRBV12-4 ASSNLAGSLSQF
13 TRBV2 ASSPTSGGYNEQF
13 TRBV4-2 ASRLAGGGANEQY
15 TRBV27 ASSRGGTGALYSPLH
12 TRBV11-2 ASSANLNAREQF
11 TRBV11-2 ASHLLGGDGYT
12 TRBV11-2 ASSLDQGDYGYT
13 TRBV12-3/TRBV12-4 ASSTWTAMNTEAF
12 TRBV11-3 ASSKLTGTDTLY
13 TRBV11-2 ASSLVLGPRTEAF
14 TRBV27 ASTPTGMGYNSPLH
14 TRBV27 ASSSRGVNSNQPQH
11 TRBV6-2/TRBV6-3 ASSPLVVETQY
13 TRBV7-9 ASSRGRALSGELF
12 TRBV7-3 ASSQGGESYEQY
12 TRBV6-1 ASSDPLGMAKAF
14 TRBV9 ASSVRTSGPTDTQY
9 TRBV28 ASSGQFSYT
11 TRBV2 ASSGEVLSEQY
13 TRBV7-8 ASSRLSPNYNEQF
14 TRBV4-2 ASSQDGIRGANEQF
15 TRBV3-1 ASSQAGRRVSYNEQF
12 TRBV10-3 AISEGNSGAVAF
11 TRBV3-1 ASSPYGGAEAF
13 TRBV5-1 ASRVTGAITDTQY
13 TRBV20-1 SARPLAGGTDTQY
12 TRBV12-3/TRBV12-4 ASRAGGAYNEQF
13 TRBV30 AWSVKGSGKDTQY